These T cell receptor beta chains were read from a single sample in a study of identical twins. TCRdb reprocessed the 5' RACE reads with MiXCR, giving one entry per CDR3 protein. The sample yields more than 650,000 distinct CDR3 sequences, approximately 6.1% seen once. What was sequenced was naive T cells sorted from blood. The source of these receptors is a man between 18 and 35 years old in good health. CDR3s include the opening cysteine and the closing phenylalanine or tryptophan. The order of the fields is clone size, J gene, D gene, CDR3 length, V gene, CDR3 DNA, CDR3 protein. A D gene is named only where the DNA matches it firmly. Expanded clones are given a class, and other clones once, few, many or no size at all.

>many|TRBJ2-5|TRBD1|14|TRBV27
TGTGCCAGCAGTTCTCTGAACAGGGGTGAGACCCAGTACTTC
CASSSLNRGETQYF
>many|TRBJ2-1|NA|15|TRBV12-3/TRBV12-4
TGTGCCAGCAGTTGGGGAGGTAGCGGTTACAATGAGCAGTTCTTC
CASSWGGSGYNEQFF
>NA|TRBJ2-1|TRBD1|18|TRBV9
TGTGCCAGCAGCGCGCGACAGGGGATGGGGCGGAACTACAATGAGCAGTTCTTC
CASSARQGMGRNYNEQFF
>many|TRBJ2-1|TRBD2|15|TRBV20-1
TGCAGTGCTAGAGACCAGCGGGAGAGTCTCGATGAGCAGTTCTTC
CSARDQRESLDEQFF
>many|TRBJ2-7|TRBD1|15|TRBV7-2
TGTGCCAGCAGCTTAGAAGGGACAGGGTTGTCCGAGCAGTACTTC
CASSLEGTGLSEQYF
>few|TRBJ1-1|NA|12|TRBV15
TGTGCCACCAGCAGAGAGGGAACAGAAGCTTTCTTT
CATSREGTEAFF
>NA|TRBJ1-1|NA|14|TRBV14
TGTGCCAGCAGCCGGGCGGGTGGGACCACTGAAGCTTTCTTT
CASSRAGGTTEAFF
>many|TRBJ2-1|NA|14|TRBV14
TGTGCCAGCAGCCAAGTAGGAGGGGCGAGTGAGCAGTTCTTC
CASSQVGGASEQFF
>few|TRBJ1-6|NA|16|TRBV6-1
TGTGCCAGCAGTGACCAGGGGCTGGCGAGAAATTCACCCCTCCACTTT
CASSDQGLARNSPLHF
>many|TRBJ2-3|TRBD2|14|TRBV9
TGTGCCAGCACACCGACTAGCGTCGAGGATACGCAGTATTTT
CASTPTSVEDTQYF
>many|TRBJ2-5|NA|12|TRBV12-3/TRBV12-4
TGTGCCAGCAGTTGGTGGGGGGACCAGTCCTACTTC
CASSWWGDQSYF
>many|TRBJ2-3|TRBD2|16|TRBV12-3/TRBV12-4
TGTGCCAGCAGTCCTCGGACTAGCGGGGGCACAGATACGCAGTATTTT
CASSPRTSGGTDTQYF
>many|TRBJ1-2|TRBD1|13|TRBV10-3
TGTGCCATCAGTGAGGACAGGGCATATGGCTACACCTTC
CAISEDRAYGYTF
>many|TRBJ2-2|TRBD2|15|TRBV5-8
TGTGCCAGCAACCTACCTCTAGCGGGTACCGGGGAGCTGTTTTTT
CASNLPLAGTGELFF
>NA|TRBJ2-5|NA|14|TRBV27
TGTGCCAGCAGTGAAGACATAGGGGTGGAGACCCAGTACTTC
CASSEDIGVETQYF
>NA|TRBJ2-1|TRBD2|16|TRBV12-3/TRBV12-4
TGTGCCAGCAGTTACGGACTAGCGGGAGGGGGCAATGAGCAGTTCTTC
CASSYGLAGGGNEQFF
>NA|TRBJ1-1|NA|13|TRBV20-1
TGCAGTGCTGACGGGACAACGAACACTGAAGCTTTCTTT
CSADGTTNTEAFF
>few|TRBJ1-4|NA|15|TRBV6-2/TRBV6-3
TGTGCCAGCAGTTACACGGGGGCTGCTAATGAAAAACTGTTTTTT
CASSYTGAANEKLFF
>NA|TRBJ2-7|TRBD1|14|TRBV5-1
TGCGCCAGCATTCCCGGGACAGGGATCTACGAGCAGTACTTC
CASIPGTGIYEQYF
>NA|TRBJ2-7|NA|14|TRBV5-1
TGCGCCAGCAGCCCGGGGGACGGCTCCTACGAGCAGTACTTC
CASSPGDGSYEQYF
>few|TRBJ2-1|TRBD2|16|TRBV15
TGTGCCACCAGCAGAGAACTAGCGGGAACCTACAATGAGCAGTTCTTC
CATSRELAGTYNEQFF
>many|TRBJ2-5|NA|15|TRBV7-3
TGTGCCAGCACCAACCAGCAGAGAAGTGGAGAGACCCAGTACTTC
CASTNQQRSGETQYF
>NA|TRBJ2-1|NA|15|TRBV20-1
TGCAGTGCTAGATCCGGGAGCCTCACCTACAATGAGCAGTTCTTC
CSARSGSLTYNEQFF
>few|TRBJ2-1|TRBD2|16|TRBV6-2/TRBV6-3
TGTGCCAGCAGCGCCATAGCGGGAGGCGTGCCCAATGAGCAGTTCTTC
CASSAIAGGVPNEQFF
>few|TRBJ2-5|TRBD1|15|TRBV15
TGTGCCACCAGCAGAGAAGGCGCAGGGGGAGAGACCCAGTACTTC
CATSREGAGGETQYF
>few|TRBJ2-2|NA|16|TRBV9
TGTGCCAGCAGCGTAGTTCAGGCAGCGAACACCGGGGAGCTGTTTTTT
CASSVVQAANTGELFF
>many|TRBJ2-1|NA|15|TRBV5-6
TGTGCCAGCACCCCCGGTCTATTCTCCTACAATGAGCAGTTCTTC
CASTPGLFSYNEQFF
>NA|TRBJ1-1|NA|15|TRBV6-5
TGTGCCAGCAGTTACGGGGGGCCCAGAAACACTGAAGCTTTCTTT
CASSYGGPRNTEAFF
>many|TRBJ2-2|TRBD1|16|TRBV11-2
TGTGCCAGCAAAGCGGGACAGGGGGGGAACACCGGGGAGCTGTTTTTT
CASKAGQGGNTGELFF
>many|TRBJ2-3|NA|16|TRBV20-1
TGCAGTGCTAGGAGTGGGATCCCGGGAAGCACAGATACGCAGTATTTT
CSARSGIPGSTDTQYF
>many|TRBJ2-1|TRBD2|15|TRBV6-1
TGTGCCAGCTCCACCGGGACTAGGTCCGGCAATGAGCAGTTCTTC
CASSTGTRSGNEQFF
>many|TRBJ2-3|TRBD1|14|TRBV5-6
TGTGCCAGCAGCGCAGGACAGGGGCCAGATACGCAGTATTTT
CASSAGQGPDTQYF
>few|TRBJ2-1|TRBD2|15|TRBV29-1
TGCAGCGTTGAAAAGTACGGGAGGGCCGGGAATGAGCAGTTCTTC
CSVEKYGRAGNEQFF
>many|TRBJ2-5|TRBD1|15|TRBV6-5
TGTGCCAGCAGTTACGTCAGGGGGCCCCAAGAGACCCAGTACTTC
CASSYVRGPQETQYF
>many|TRBJ2-5|NA|13|TRBV20-1
TGCAGTGCTAGAGTAACAGGGCGAGAGACCCAGTACTTC
CSARVTGRETQYF
>many|TRBJ2-1|NA|15|TRBV4-2
TGTGCCAGCAGCCAGGGACTGGGGGCCTACAATGAGCAGTTCTTC
CASSQGLGAYNEQFF
>few|TRBJ2-3|NA|16|TRBV5-1
TGCGCCAGCAGCTTGGATAATAGCTTGGGCACAGATACGCAGTATTTT
CASSLDNSLGTDTQYF
>NA|TRBJ1-2|NA|16|TRBV6-2/TRBV6-3
TGTGCCAGCAGCCGACGACAGGATACCACTAACTATGGCTACACCTTC
CASSRRQDTTNYGYTF
>many|TRBJ2-1|TRBD2|16|TRBV12-3/TRBV12-4
TGTGCCAGCAGTTTTGACCTAGCGGGAGGTTACAATGAGCAGTTCTTC
CASSFDLAGGYNEQFF
>many|TRBJ2-1|NA|15|TRBV7-6
TGTGCCAGCAGCTTAACCCCCGGGCCAAGCAAGGGGCAGTTCTTC
CASSLTPGPSKGQFF
>NA|TRBJ2-5|NA|14|TRBV11-2
TGTGCCAGCAGCTTAGACCCCGGCGGAGAGACCCAGTACTTC
CASSLDPGGETQYF
>many|TRBJ2-3|TRBD1|13|TRBV29-1
TGCAGCGTAGACAGGGAGAGCACAGATACGCAGTATTTT
CSVDRESTDTQYF
>few|TRBJ1-6|NA|14|TRBV20-1
TGCAGTGCTAGGGCCCGGGACGGCAATTCACCCCTCCACTTT
CSARARDGNSPLHF
>NA|TRBJ1-2|NA|12|TRBV7-2
TGTGCCAGCAGCCTGCAGGGTGGCGGCTACACCTTC
CASSLQGGGYTF
>few|TRBJ2-1|NA|13|TRBV5-1
TGCGCCAGCAGCTTGTTAGAGGAGAATGAGCAGTTCTTC
CASSLLEENEQFF